This is a list of T cell receptor beta chains from one sample in a study of vaccination effects on CD4 cells after COVID-19. No antigen is known for these receptors. The method was immunoSEQ multiplex PCR; TCRdb's version includes in-frame clones alone and lacks a portion of them. The sample lists roughly 24,000 clones; 60% to 80% were seen once. Sequences were derived from CD4+ T cells from PBMCs cultured with SARS-CoV-2 spike peptides, sampled before COVID-19 vaccination. All receptors derive from a human donor who had a prior SARS-CoV-2 infection. Both conserved end residues are trimmed from each CDR3.

TRBV4-3	TRBJ1-2	ASSQRRTTYGYT
TRBV11-3	TRBJ2-1	ASSSTGVGNEQF
TRBV6-5	TRBJ2-7	ASRRQGEWGYEQY
TRBV6-2/TRBV6-3	TRBJ2-1	ASSYLAGDYNEQF
TRBV6-5	TRBJ1-1	ASSYTPVDTEAF
TRBV9	TRBJ1-6	ASSVAGQSSYNSPLH
TRBV6-2/TRBV6-3	TRBJ1-2	ASSYSYYGYT
TRBV3-1/TRBV3-2	TRBJ2-7	ASSQGTGTYEQY
TRBV15	TRBJ2-7	ATSSSQGSTPHYEQY
TRBV27	TRBJ1-3	ASSLTGTGNTIY
TRBV5-4	TRBJ2-3	ASSLVGQSMDTQY
TRBV3-1/TRBV3-2	TRBJ1-6	ASRKGLAGTYNSPLH
TRBV7-8	TRBJ1-6	ASRRGSTRESNSPLH
TRBV20-1	TRBJ1-1	SASTPGQGNTEAF
TRBV5-1	TRBJ2-3	ASTPGQGTDTQY
TRBV11-3	TRBJ2-1	ASSLSPDSNEQF
TRBV10-1	TRBJ2-1	ASTESWAPYNEQF
TRBV6-5	TRBJ2-5	ASLQGTEETQY
TRBV7-9	TRBJ2-7	ASSFGPAGDYEQY
TRBV9	TRBJ1-6	ASSVGGSSPLH
TRBV2	TRBJ2-4	ASSVTGTTKNIQY
TRBV6-5	TRBJ1-1	ASSYVWNTEAF
TRBV7-9	TRBJ2-7	ASSPYAGRTYEQY
TRBV4-3	TRBJ1-1	ASSQERRLGAF
TRBV6-5	TRBJ2-2	ASRQGNTGELF
TRBV5-6	TRBJ2-1	ASSLRGLYEQF
TRBV5-6	TRBJ2-7	ASSLKDRVYETYEQY
TRBV7-6	TRBJ2-1	ASSPLAGSFNEQF
TRBV12-2	TRBJ2-4	ASIRQAGGPENIQY
TRBV10-3	TRBJ1-1	AITKTENTEAF
TRBV7-8	TRBJ2-7	ASSLGPTHYEQY
TRBV9	TRBJ2-2	ASSVDPYTGELF
TRBV16	TRBJ2-7	ASSLPGQGLYEQY
TRBV4-2	TRBJ2-2	ASSQPGLAIITGELF
TRBV7-8	TRBJ1-1	ASSFLNTEAF
TRBV7-2	TRBJ2-5	ASSLLVGLVKETQY
TRBV29-1	TRBJ1-5	SVEPDRGQPQH
TRBV7-2	TRBJ2-1	ASSLQGGGYNEQF
TRBV10-3	TRBJ1-4	AISGTGVTNEKLF
TRBV30	TRBJ1-3	AWGQGLEGNTIY